The 17 T cell receptor beta chains listed next were all sequenced from one sample in a study of blood T cell repertoires in COVID-19. Some clones are missing from TCRdb's copy, which holds only in-frame ones; the method was immunoSEQ multiplex PCR. This sample yields over 250,000 clones, of which 75% to 90% are seen a single time; roughly an eighth belongs to the top ten. The source material was peripheral blood. The receptor set was obtained from a woman aged 55-69 years with acute or convalescent COVID-19.

This clone was observed a handful of times. The chain couples TRBV28 to TRBJ1-3; D might be TRBD1 (6 bases). V lost 5 bases and J lost 7, with 15 bases in between. The CDR3 covers 14 residues. From germline, CDR1 is MDHEN and CDR2 SYDVKM. The CDR3 DNA reads as TGTGCCAGCAGTCAGGGGCCCCGAGTGAACACCATATATTTT. As protein: CASSQGPRVNTIYF.

This clone was recorded a few times. V is TRBV28 and J is TRBJ1-2, with D unclear. There are 13 residues in the CDR3. CDR1 is MDHEN and CDR2 is SYDVKM in the germline V gene. V shed 5 bases and J shed 2 bases, with 9 bases lying between them. CDR3 nucleotide sequence: TGTGCCAGCAGTGCCCCGGGGAACTATGGCTACACCTTC. Residues: CASSAPGNYGYTF.

On this clone itself: The sample has other DNA sequences that encode this CDR3 too. This sequence joins TRBV9 and TRBJ1-5, with 8 bases fitting TRBD1. The germline gives CDR1 SGDLS, CDR2 YYNGEE. The J segment lost 4 bases and the V segment lost 7 bases, leaving 7 bases of the junction unmatched. The CDR3 loop spans 14 amino acids. This CDR3 is CASSTGQGNQPQHF. CDR3 sequence (DNA): TGTGCCAGCTCCACAGGACAGGGTAATCAGCCCCAGCATTTT.

In its sample, this clone was seen once. The gene calls are TRBV2 and TRBJ2-5; TRBD2 aligns across 8 bases. The CDR3 is 17 residues long. CDR1 is SNHLY, CDR2 FYNNEI, per germline. V shed 2 bases, J shed 2 bases, and the junction held 10 bases outside the gene matches. CDR3 residues: CASSEPRAGDYQETQYF. The CDR3 DNA reads as TGTGCCAGCAGTGAACCCCGAGCGGGAGATTATCAAGAGACCCAGTACTTC.

V usage is TRBV7-6 and J usage is TRBJ2-5; TRBD2 aligns across 13 bases. Germline CDR1 SGHVS, CDR2 FNYEAQ. This CDR3 comprises 15 residues. V trimming: 5 bases; J trimming: 2 bases; junction bases outside the gene matches: 2. CDR3 DNA sequence: TGTGCCAGCAGCCTGGGACTAGCGGGACAAGAGACCCAGTACTTC. Translated, it gives CASSLGLAGQETQYF.

The rearrangement joins TRBV7-2 to TRBJ2-7; 8 nucleotides agree with TRBD2. J lost 1 base, V lost 5 bases, and 7 bases had no gene match. The CDR3 contains 15 residues. The germline V gene encodes CDR1 SGHTA and CDR2 FQGNSA. For the CDR3, the DNA is TGTGCCAGCAGCCCTCCTAGCGGGCGTTCCTACGAGCAGTACTTC. It encodes CASSPPSGRSYEQYF.

Regarding this clone: A read error may account for a junction end that differs from germline. Other DNA variants within this sample encode the same CDR3. This chain uses TRBV12-3 or TRBV12-4 with TRBJ2-1; unclear D gene. There are 11 residues in the CDR3. DNA of the CDR3: TGTGCCAGCAGTTCCTCCAATGAGCAGTTCTTC. Its protein is CASSSSNEQFF.

The chain employs TRBV9 and TRBJ2-3; D is unresolved. V was trimmed by 4 bases and J by 2 bases, leaving 8 bases between them. Germline assignment: CDR1 SGDLS and CDR2 YYNGEE. This CDR3 region has 13 residues. CDR3 in DNA: TGTGCCAGCAGCCCCCAGAACACAGATACGCAGTATTTT. Amino acids: CASSPQNTDTQYF.

The chain is built from TRBV7-2 and TRBJ2-1; possibly TRBD2 for D (6 bases). The ends were cut back, 7 bases at V and 0 bases at J, with 13 bases in the middle. This CDR3 has 15 amino acids. Germline V gene lookup returns CDR1 SGHTA and CDR2 FQGNSA. CDR3 sequence (DNA): TGTGCCAGCACCCCGCGGGGTCCCTCCTACAATGAGCAGTTCTTC. This translates into CASTPRGPSYNEQFF.

V gene TRBV7-3 combines with J gene TRBJ2-1, with 12 nucleotides matching TRBD1. V shed 4 bases and J 5 bases; nucleotides not matched to a gene: 12. Germline V gene lookup returns CDR1 SGHTA and CDR2 FQGTGA. The CDR3 totals 18 residues. The CDR3 DNA sequence: TGTGCCAGCAGCTCCACCCTCGGGACAGGGGGCAGAGACAATGAGCAGTTCTTC. This gives the protein CASSSTLGTGGRDNEQFF.

V is TRBV11-1 and J is TRBJ2-1; a possible D gene is TRBD1 (6 bases). Per germline, CDR1 SGHAT and CDR2 FQDESV (reference sequence). The CDR3 is 17 amino acids. Trimming left V 0 bases short and J 4 bases short, with 16 bases between. CDR3 protein: CASSLAGVRGRYNEQFF. The CDR3 DNA reads as TGTGCCAGCAGCTTAGCAGGAGTCAGGGGACGGTACAATGAGCAGTTCTTC. The variable domain in full, completed from reference TRBV11-1 and TRBJ2-1, reads EAEVAQSPRYKITEKSQAVAFWCDPISGHATLYWYRQILGQGPELLVQFQDESVVDDSQLPKDRFSAERLKGVDSTLKIQPAELGDSAMYLCASSLAGVRGRYNEQFFGPGTRLTVL.

V is TRBV6-2 or TRBV6-3 and J is TRBJ2-7; no firm D call. This CDR3 is built from 14 residues. V was clipped by 4 bases and J by 0 bases, with 10 bases between them. Germline V gives CDR1 MNHEY, CDR2 SVGEGT. CDR3 region: CASSWQAYSYEQYF. CDR3 bases: TGTGCCAGCAGTTGGCAGGCCTACTCCTACGAGCAGTACTTC.

CDR3 sequence (DNA): TGTGCCAGCAGTTACTCGATCGGGAGAGGGGATACGCAGTATTTT. Protein product: CASSYSIGRGDTQYF. The chain has TRBV6-5 and TRBJ2-3, with D perhaps matching TRBD2 (6 bases). This CDR3 has 15 amino acids. The germline V gene encodes CDR1 MNHEY and CDR2 SVGAGI. The V and J ends lost 0 bases and 6 bases respectively, with 13 bases between them.

The gene calls are TRBV7-9 and TRBJ1-4; 8 positions agree with TRBD1. This CDR3 region has 13 residues. Trimming cost V 3 bases and J 8 bases; bases outside gene matches: 2. The germline V gene has CDR1 SEHNR and CDR2 FQNEAQ (reference sequence). In nucleotides, the CDR3 is TGTGCCAGCAGCTTGTGGACAGGGGAAAAACTGTTTTTT. Its protein is CASSLWTGEKLFF. Combining the CDR3 with reference TRBV7-9 and TRBJ1-4 gives the whole variable domain DTGVSQNPRHKITKRGQNVTFRCDPISEHNRLYWYRQTLGQGPEFLTYFQNEAQLEKSRLLSDRFSAERPKGSFSTLEIQRTEQGDSAMYLCASSLWTGEKLFFGSGTQLSVL.

V and J are TRBV18 and TRBJ2-3, with 8 bases aligning to TRBD2. The CDR3 is 16 amino acids. V lost 1 base, J lost 0 bases, and 3 bases stayed unmatched. The germline V gene encodes CDR1 KGHSH and CDR2 LQKENI. CDR3 sequence reads: CASSPRASGSTDTQYF. The CDR3 bases are TGTGCCAGCTCACCACGCGCTAGCGGGAGCACAGATACGCAGTATTTT.

The chain couples TRBV19 to TRBJ2-7; tentative D call: TRBD2 (6 bases). Per germline, CDR1 LNHDA and CDR2 SQIVND (reference sequence). V gave up 5 bases and J gave up 3 bases, with 17 bases separating them. This CDR3 is built from 15 residues. CDR3 in DNA: TGTGCCAGTAGTCCGGCGATGATGGGGGGCTACGAGCAGTACTTC. Encoded protein: CASSPAMMGGYEQYF. The full variable domain, its missing parts supplied by reference TRBV19 and TRBJ2-7, is DGGITQSPKYLFRKEGQNVTLSCEQNLNHDAMYWYRQDPGQGLRLIYYSQIVNDFQKGDIAEGYSVSREKKESFPLTVTSAQKNPTAFYLCASSPAMMGGYEQYFGPGTRLTVT.

The chain employs TRBV10-3 and TRBJ1-1; 8 positions agree with TRBD1. V shed 8 bases and J 6 bases; nucleotides not matched to a gene: 5. Germline assignment: CDR1 ENHRY and CDR2 SYGVKD. The CDR3 covers 12 residues. This CDR3 reads CAIGGQGPEAFF. The CDR3 DNA is TGTGCCATCGGTGGACAGGGACCTGAAGCTTTCTTT.